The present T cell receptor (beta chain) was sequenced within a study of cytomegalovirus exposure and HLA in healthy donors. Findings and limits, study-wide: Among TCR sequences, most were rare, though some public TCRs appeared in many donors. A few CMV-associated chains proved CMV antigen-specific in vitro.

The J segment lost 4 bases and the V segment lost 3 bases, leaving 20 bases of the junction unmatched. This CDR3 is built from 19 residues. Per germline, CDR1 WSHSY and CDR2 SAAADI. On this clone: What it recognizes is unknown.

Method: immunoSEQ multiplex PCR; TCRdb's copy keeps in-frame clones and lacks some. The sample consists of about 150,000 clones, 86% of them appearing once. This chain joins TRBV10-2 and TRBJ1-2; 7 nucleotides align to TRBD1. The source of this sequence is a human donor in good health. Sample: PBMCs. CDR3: CASSDPVRGQGGGRYGYTF. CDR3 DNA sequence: TGCGCCAGCAGTGACCCGGTCCGGGGGCAAGGGGGCGGACGCTATGGCTACACCTTC.